Reported below is one T cell receptor beta chain. Germline values: CDR1 ENHRY, CDR2 SYGVKD. CDR3 length equals 21 residues. The V and J ends lost 0 bases and 7 bases, in that order; junction bases with no gene match: 23. Recovery meant two consecutive negative NP/OP PCR tests, professional clearance, or resolved symptoms. This sample stems from a study of blood T cell repertoires in COVID-19. Study-wide context: Samples taken during acute and convalescent COVID-19 were collected in the United States, Italy and Spain.

Assay: immunoSEQ multiplex PCR; the TCRdb copy retains only in-frame clones and omits some. This sample has hundreds of thousands of clones; around 90% occur once, and the top ten carry just under 9%. This rearrangement joins TRBV10-3 to TRBJ1-4; 7 bases map to TRBD1. The clonotype originates from a woman under 30 who had recovered from COVID-19. Input material: PBMCs or T cells enriched from blood (not recorded which). CDR3: CAISESSAADARITGAEKLFF. The DNA for the CDR3 is TGTGCCATCAGTGAGTCTTCGGCGGCAGACGCGAGGATTACAGGGGCTGAAAAACTGTTTTTT.